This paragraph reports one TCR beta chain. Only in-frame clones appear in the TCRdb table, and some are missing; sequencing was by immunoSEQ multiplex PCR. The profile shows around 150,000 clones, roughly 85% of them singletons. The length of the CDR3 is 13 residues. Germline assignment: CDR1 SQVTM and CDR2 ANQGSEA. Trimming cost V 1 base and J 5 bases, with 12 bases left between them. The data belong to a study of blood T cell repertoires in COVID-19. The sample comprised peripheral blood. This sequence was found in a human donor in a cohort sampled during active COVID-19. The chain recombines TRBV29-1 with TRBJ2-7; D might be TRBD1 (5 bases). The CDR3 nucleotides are TGCAGCGTTGAAGGAGAGGCAGGGAACGAGCAGTACTTC. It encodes CSVEGEAGNEQYF.